Sequencing of this TCR beta chain was carried out in a study of spatial heterogeneity in lung cancer. Study findings and constraints: Tumor mutation count correlated with how many alpha and beta TCRs expanded intratumorally. Nonsynonymous mutation counts, ubiquitous and regional, were tracked by the respective counts of ubiquitous and regional expanded TCRs.

MiXCR, applied by TCRdb to the 5' RACE reads, yields one record per CDR3 protein. In the table there are 5,000 to 6,000 distinct CDR3 sequences, less than 5% of which are singletons. The V gene's germline CDR1 is SGHRS and CDR2 YFSETQ. The length of the CDR3 is 13 residues. Trimming left V 0 bases short and J 5 bases short, with 5 bases between. This clonotype was counted many times. Its antigen remains unknown. Time point denoted: sample taken at primary tumor resection. Untreated early-stage non-small cell lung cancer patients, 55 to 85 in total, were the donors. The authors sequenced whole RNA from tumor, nontumor lung or frozen PBMC without sorting.

The material sequenced was lung tumor tissue, taken at surgery. The clonotype comes from a female donor with early-stage non-small cell lung cancer. This chain connects TRBV5-1 to TRBJ1-4; D not certain. CDR3 loop: CASSLDTNEKLFF. The CDR3 nucleotides are TGCGCCAGCAGCTTGGACACCAATGAAAAACTGTTTTTT. The full variable domain, in which reference TRBV5-1 and TRBJ1-4 provide the parts outside the CDR3, is KAGVTQTPRYLIKTRGQQVTLSCSPISGHRSVSWYQQTPGQGLQFLFEYFSETQRNKGNFPGRFSGRQFSNSRSEMNVSTLELGDSALYLCASSLDTNEKLFFGSGTQLSVL.